Listed below are T cell receptor beta chains from one sample, sequenced in a study of blood T cell repertoires in COVID-19. Measured with immunoSEQ multiplex PCR; TCRdb has only the in-frame clones, and not every one. The table has 200,000 to 300,000 clones, 75% to 90% seen once. The sample consisted of peripheral blood. The receptors derive from a man aged 35-49 years with acute or convalescent COVID-19. Each CDR3 is given with its conserved first and last residue. D genes are given only for firm matches. Some rows mark clone size as missing; the rest say once, few, many or name a class of expanded clone.

CDR3: CASSPPYTHDGETQYF
DNA: TGTGCCAGCAGCCCTCCGTACACCCACGACGGGGAGACCCAGTACTTC
size: -
J: TRBJ2-5
V: TRBV11-2
D: -

CDR3: CASSGSGSTDTQYF
DNA: TGTGCCAGCAGCGGTAGCGGTAGCACAGATACGCAGTATTTT
size: -
J: TRBJ2-3
V: TRBV2
D: -

CDR3: CASSPQVGEAFF
DNA: TGTGCCAGCAGCCCCCAAGTCGGTGAAGCTTTCTTT
size: -
J: TRBJ1-1
V: TRBV7-8
D: -

CDR3: CASSQGQDTDTQYF
DNA: TGTGCCAGCAGCCAGGGACAGGACACAGATACGCAGTATTTT
size: -
J: TRBJ2-3
V: TRBV7-6
D: TRBD1

CDR3: CASSAGQNEAFF
DNA: TGCGCCAGCAGCGCCGGACAGAATGAAGCTTTCTTT
size: -
J: TRBJ1-1
V: TRBV5-1
D: -

CDR3: CASSQRPLGGRETQYF
DNA: TGTGCCAGCAGCCAAAGGCCTCTAGGGGGCCGAGAGACCCAGTACTTC
size: -
J: TRBJ2-5
V: TRBV14
D: TRBD1

CDR3: CASSPREGSAGNTIYF
DNA: TGTGCCAGCTCACCACGGGAGGGTAGCGCTGGAAACACCATATATTTT
size: -
J: TRBJ1-3
V: TRBV18
D: -

CDR3: CSVRRLAGVYNEQFF
DNA: TGCAGCGTTCGACGACTAGCGGGGGTCTACAATGAGCAGTTCTTC
size: -
J: TRBJ2-1
V: TRBV29-1
D: TRBD2

CDR3: CASVTQRGHYQPQHF
DNA: TGTGCCAGCGTCACGCAAAGGGGCCATTATCAGCCCCAGCATTTT
size: -
J: TRBJ1-5
V: TRBV6-5
D: -

CDR3: CASSFSGSLHNEQFF
DNA: TGTGCCAGCAGCTTTAGCGGGAGCTTACACAATGAGCAGTTCTTC
size: -
J: TRBJ2-1
V: TRBV11-2
D: TRBD2

CDR3: CASQSSHGDYNEQFF
DNA: TGCGCCAGCCAGTCTAGCCATGGAGATTACAATGAGCAGTTCTTC
size: -
J: TRBJ2-1
V: TRBV10-2
D: -

CDR3: CSASQGAYGYTF
DNA: TGCAGTGCTAGTCAGGGTGCCTATGGCTACACCTTC
size: -
J: TRBJ1-2
V: TRBV20-1
D: -

CDR3: CASSSDRDGNTEAFF
DNA: TGTGCCAGCAGTTCCGACAGGGATGGCAACACTGAAGCTTTCTTT
size: -
J: TRBJ1-1
V: TRBV6-5
D: TRBD1

CDR3: CASSVPLQGFFSGNTIYF
DNA: TGTGCCAGCAGTGTACCACTTCAGGGATTTTTCTCTGGAAACACCATATATTTT
size: few
J: TRBJ1-3
V: TRBV6-1
D: -

CDR3: CASSLDSLNYGYTF
DNA: TGCGCCAGCAGCTTAGACAGCCTAAACTATGGCTACACCTTC
size: once
J: TRBJ1-2
V: TRBV5-1
D: -

CDR3: CASSPGNSYEQYF
DNA: TGTGCCAGCAGCCCAGGGAACTCCTACGAGCAGTACTTC
size: -
J: TRBJ2-7
V: TRBV7-9
D: -

CDR3: CASSLGQLEAFF
DNA: TGTGCCAGCAGCCTGGGACAGTTAGAAGCTTTCTTT
size: -
J: TRBJ1-1
V: TRBV6-5
D: TRBD1

CDR3: CASSYVGDGYTF
DNA: TGTGCCAGCAGTTACGTCGGAGATGGCTACACCTTC
size: -
J: TRBJ1-2
V: TRBV6-6
D: -

CDR3: CAWSDGGTEPQHF
DNA: TGTGCCTGGAGTGACGGAGGGACCGAGCCCCAGCATTTT
size: once
J: TRBJ1-5
V: TRBV30
D: -

CDR3: CASSLLRGTGGNTIYF
DNA: TGTGCCAGCAGCTTATTGCGGGGCACGGGTGGAAACACCATATATTTT
size: -
J: TRBJ1-3
V: TRBV11-2
D: -

CDR3: CASSDGRGETQYF
DNA: TGTGCCAGCAGCGACGGACGGGGGGAGACCCAGTACTTC
size: -
J: TRBJ2-5
V: TRBV3-1/TRBV3-2
D: -

CDR3: CASSTWTGRDQPQHF
DNA: TGTGCCAGTAGTACCTGGACAGGGAGGGATCAGCCCCAGCATTTT
size: few
J: TRBJ1-5
V: TRBV19
D: TRBD1

CDR3: CASSTRLALSEWGQETQYF
DNA: TGTGCCAGTAGTACCAGACTAGCCTTATCCGAGTGGGGCCAAGAGACCCAGTACTTC
size: -
J: TRBJ2-5
V: TRBV19
D: TRBD2

CDR3: CASSFSGQGGKGYTF
DNA: TGCGCCAGCAGTTTTTCGGGACAGGGTGGCAAGGGCTACACCTTC
size: -
J: TRBJ1-2
V: TRBV5-1
D: TRBD1

CDR3: CATSRGRVNGEAFF
DNA: TGTGCCACCAGCAGAGGGAGGGTTAACGGTGAAGCTTTCTTT
size: -
J: TRBJ1-1
V: TRBV15
D: -

CDR3: CAISEIRGTNTEAFF
DNA: TGTGCCATCAGTGAGATCAGGGGTACGAACACTGAAGCTTTCTTT
size: once
J: TRBJ1-1
V: TRBV10-3
D: -

CDR3: CASSFLDNEQFF
DNA: TGTGCCAGCAGCTTTCTTGACAATGAGCAGTTCTTC
size: -
J: TRBJ2-1
V: TRBV7-9
D: -

CDR3: CASSLDTSETYEQYF
DNA: TGTGCCAGCAGCTTAGATACTAGCGAAACGTACGAGCAGTACTTC
size: -
J: TRBJ2-7
V: TRBV11-2
D: TRBD2

CDR3: CASSLGQVKETQYF
DNA: TGTGCCAGCAGCTTGGGACAGGTTAAAGAGACCCAGTACTTC
size: -
J: TRBJ2-5
V: TRBV7-9
D: TRBD1

CDR3: CASSPGGDGGPQHF
DNA: TGTGCCAGCTCACCGGGCGGGGACGGAGGGCCCCAGCATTTT
size: -
J: TRBJ1-5
V: TRBV18
D: -

CDR3: CASSPGQASISGNTIYF
DNA: TGTGCCAGCTCACCCGGCCAGGCTTCTATCTCTGGAAACACCATATATTTT
size: -
J: TRBJ1-3
V: TRBV18
D: -

CDR3: CASTHPSGSGANVLTF
DNA: TGTGCCAGCACTCACCCCTCGGGTTCTGGGGCCAACGTCCTGACTTTC
size: -
J: TRBJ2-6
V: TRBV28
D: -

CDR3: CASSPYGGKRWARTDTQYF
DNA: TGTGCCAGCAGCCCCTACGGGGGGAAACGATGGGCCCGCACAGATACGCAGTATTTT
size: -
J: TRBJ2-3
V: TRBV7-9
D: TRBD2

CDR3: CASSLDRVHEAFF
DNA: TGTGCCAGCAGCCTTGACAGAGTCCATGAAGCTTTCTTT
size: -
J: TRBJ1-1
V: TRBV11-2
D: -

CDR3: CASRPSGVGRAEGSSTDTQYF
DNA: TGTGCCAGCAGACCATCAGGAGTGGGGAGGGCCGAGGGATCTAGCACAGATACGCAGTATTTT
size: -
J: TRBJ2-3
V: TRBV13
D: TRBD2

CDR3: CAISPGQGDTEAFF
DNA: TGTGCCATCAGTCCGGGACAGGGTGACACTGAAGCTTTCTTT
size: many
J: TRBJ1-1
V: TRBV10-3
D: TRBD1

CDR3: CAWSSVQGTEAFF
DNA: TGTGCCTGGAGTTCAGTCCAGGGCACTGAAGCTTTCTTT
size: -
J: TRBJ1-1
V: TRBV30
D: -

CDR3: CASGQADSETQYF
DNA: TGTGCCAGCGGACAGGCCGATTCGGAGACCCAGTACTTC
size: -
J: TRBJ2-5
V: TRBV7-9
D: TRBD1

CDR3: CAIRSGLEETQYF
DNA: TGTGCCATCCGCTCGGGGTTGGAGGAGACCCAGTACTTC
size: -
J: TRBJ2-5
V: TRBV10-3
D: -

CDR3: CASSHSGTGDEKLFF
DNA: TGTGCCAGCAGCCATTCCGGGACAGGTGATGAAAAACTGTTTTTT
size: -
J: TRBJ1-4
V: TRBV3-1/TRBV3-2
D: TRBD1

CDR3: CALEIRGSMDF
DNA: TGTGCCCTGGAGATACGCGGGAGTATGGATTTT
size: -
J: TRBJ2-3
V: TRBV30
D: TRBD2

CDR3: CASSSPGQGMPDTQYF
DNA: TGTGCCAGCAGCTCCCCGGGACAGGGGATGCCAGATACGCAGTATTTT
size: -
J: TRBJ2-3
V: TRBV5-4
D: TRBD1